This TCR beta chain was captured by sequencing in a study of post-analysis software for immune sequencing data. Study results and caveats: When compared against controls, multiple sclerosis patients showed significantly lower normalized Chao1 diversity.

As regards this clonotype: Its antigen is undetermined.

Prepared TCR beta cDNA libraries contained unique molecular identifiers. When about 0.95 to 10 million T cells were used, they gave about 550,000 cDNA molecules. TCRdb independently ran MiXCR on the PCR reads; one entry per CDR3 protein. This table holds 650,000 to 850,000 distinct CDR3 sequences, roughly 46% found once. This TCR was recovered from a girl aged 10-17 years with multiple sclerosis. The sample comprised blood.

The CDR3 DNA reads as TGTGCCAGCAGCGTATCCGGACGGGACAAGGCGGGATATGGCTACACCTTC. Translating gives CASSVSGRDKAGYGYTF. V usage is TRBV9 and J usage is TRBJ1-2; D might be TRBD1 (6 bases). This CDR3 has 17 residues. Between the trimmed V and J ends, which lost 1 base and 5 bases, there was a span of 21 bases. Germline V gene lookup returns CDR1 SGDLS and CDR2 YYNGEE.